These 19 T cell receptor beta chains originate from one sample sequenced in a study of CD8+CD57+ T cells in acquired aplastic anemia. Profiling that covered TCR beta VDJ and CDR3 relied on genomic DNA as its template. One entry per CDR3 protein, called by TCRdb with MiXCR from the reads. The data show about 160,000 distinct CDR3 sequences, just under 45% seen once. Sequencing input: sorted CD4+, CD8+, or CD8+CD57+ T cells (not recorded which) from PBMCs. These receptors came from a human donor in good health.

This clonotype appeared a single time. An end of the junction differs from the germline gene, which may be a read error. V usage is TRBV5-4 and J usage is TRBJ2-2; possibly TRBD2 for D (6 bases). Germline V gene data show CDR1 as SGHNT and CDR2 as YYREEE (reference sequence). The CDR3 extends over 15 amino acids. In DNA, the CDR3 is TGTGCCAGCAGCTTGGGTCTCCCAAACACCGGGGGGCTGTTTTTT. As protein: CASSLGLPNTGGLFF.

This clonotype was observed once. The chain has TRBV14 and TRBJ2-4; weak D call: TRBD2 (5 bases). The CDR3 extends over 15 amino acids. Germline V gene sequence: CDR1 SGHDN, CDR2 FVKESK. Trimming shortened V by 4 bases and J by 12 bases, and 22 bases separated the two germline ends. CDR3 DNA: TGTGCCAGCAGCCCCTTAAATTCCGGGGTACGGGGTCAGTACTTC. Amino acids: CASSPLNSGVRGQYF.

In its sample, this clonotype was seen many times. The chain employs TRBV6-5 and TRBJ2-3; 9 positions agree with TRBD1. The CDR3 is made up of 16 amino acids. Trimming cost V 5 bases and J 0 bases; bases outside gene matches: 6. CDR1 and CDR2 from the germline V gene are MNHEY and SVGAGI. CDR3 residues: CASSNRGPPSTDTQYF. CDR3 in DNA: TGTGCCAGCAGTAACAGGGGGCCACCCAGCACAGATACGCAGTATTTT.

This clonotype was counted many times. The CDR3 bases are TGTGCCAGCAGCGTAGGTTGGGGATCAGGGAATAATTCACCCCTCCACTTT. Its protein is CASSVGWGSGNNSPLHF. The J gene is TRBJ1-6, the V gene TRBV9; maybe TRBD1 (5 bases). The CDR3 covers 17 residues. V lost 0 bases, J lost 5 bases, and 15 bases lay in between. Germline CDR1 reads SGDLS; CDR2 reads YYNGEE.

This clonotype has ten or more counts. V gene TRBV11-2 combines with J gene TRBJ1-2, with 7 bases fitting TRBD1. Germline values: CDR1 SGHAT, CDR2 FQNNGV. V lost 4 bases to trimming and J lost 3 bases; unmatched junction nucleotides: 8. The CDR3 is 15 amino acids. The CDR3 sequence is CASSSSRTGDYGYTF. The CDR3 DNA reads as TGTGCCAGCAGCTCCTCCAGGACAGGAGACTATGGCTACACCTTC. Combining the CDR3 with reference TRBV11-2 and TRBJ1-2 gives the whole variable domain EAGVAQSPRYKIIEKRQSVAFWCNPISGHATLYWYQQILGQGPKLLIQFQNNGVVDDSQLPKDRFSAERLKGVDSTLKIQPAKLEDSAVYLCASSSSRTGDYGYTFGSGTRLTVV.

The chain uses TRBV9 and TRBJ2-7, with 11 bases matching TRBD2. This CDR3 spans 15 amino acids. The germline V gene encodes CDR1 SGDLS and CDR2 YYNGEE. The V gene end was trimmed by 4 bases and the J gene end by 5 bases; junction bases not matched to a gene: 8. The CDR3 loop is CASSTSGGGLDEQYF. CDR3 bases: TGTGCCAGCAGCACTAGCGGGGGTGGCTTAGACGAGCAGTACTTC.

This clonotype was counted at least ten times. The chain recombines TRBV19 with TRBJ1-4; D is ambiguous. The germline CDR1 and CDR2 sequences are LNHDA and SQIVND (reference sequence). The CDR3 extends over 15 amino acids. Trimming shortened V by 3 bases and J by 5 bases, and 13 bases separated the two germline ends. For the CDR3, the DNA is TGTGCCAGTAGTATTAGGTCGCCGGGGAATGAAAAACTGTTTTTT. This encodes CASSIRSPGNEKLFF.

Notes on this clonotype: A much larger clone sits a single nucleotide away, making a read error possible. This chain connects TRBV5-4 to TRBJ1-1; TRBD1 might be the D (6 bases). The germline V gene encodes CDR1 SGHNT and CDR2 YYREEE (reference sequence). This CDR3 region has 13 residues. The CDR3 region is CASQVRGRTGAFF. The CDR3 coding sequence is TGTGCCAGCCAGGTCAGGGGCAGGACTGGAGCTTTCTTT.

This clonotype was seen only a few times. The V gene is TRBV20-1, the J gene TRBJ2-1, with 15 bases matching TRBD2. Losses at the gene ends were 1 base for V and 6 bases for J; bases not matched to a gene: 10. The CDR3 sequence is 18 residues long. The germline CDR1 and CDR2 sequences are DFQATT and SNEGSKA (reference sequence). The CDR3 bases are TGCAGTGCTAGAGCCGGGACTAGCGGGAGGTCGGTATTCAATGAGCAGTTCTTC. Its translation is CSARAGTSGRSVFNEQFF.

Many counts were recorded for this clonotype. The J gene is TRBJ1-4, the V gene TRBV20-1; TRBD1 might be the D (6 bases). Germline CDR1 reads DFQATT; CDR2 reads SNEGSKA (reference sequence). The CDR3 is 14 residues long. The ends were cut back, 3 bases at V and 1 base at J, with 9 bases in the middle. DNA of the CDR3: TGCAGTGCTAGGAGGGGGGGAACTAATGAAAAACTGTTTTTT. It is translated as CSARRGGTNEKLFF.

V gene TRBV7-6 combines with J gene TRBJ2-3; TRBD2 matches at 8 bases. With V trimmed by 5 bases and J by 4 bases, 11 bases remained unmatched. CDR1 is SGHVS, CDR2 FNYEAQ, per germline. The CDR3 is 16 residues long. CDR3 in amino acids: CASSLPRGGRADTQYF. DNA for the CDR3: TGTGCCAGCAGCCTTCCCCGGGGGGGGCGGGCAGATACGCAGTATTTT.

This clonotype was recorded many times. V and J are TRBV7-3 and TRBJ2-7; TRBD1 or TRBD2 may be the D gene (5 bases each). The CDR3 is 15 residues long. The V gene lost 2 bases and the J gene lost 0 bases, with 11 bases spanning the gap. Germline lookup yields CDR1 SGHTA and CDR2 FQGTGA. The CDR3 reads CASSLGSGASYEQYF. Written as DNA, the CDR3 is TGTGCCAGCAGCTTAGGATCCGGGGCCTCCTACGAGCAGTACTTC.

V is TRBV19 and J is TRBJ1-1; D unresolved. The germline CDR1 and CDR2 sequences are LNHDA and SQIVND (reference sequence). The CDR3 is 13 residues long. Trimming took 3 bases from V and 0 from J, leaving 5 bases between them. CDR3: CASSIPLNTEAFF. CDR3 coding DNA: TGTGCCAGTAGTATCCCCCTGAACACTGAAGCTTTCTTT.

The sample holds many counts of this clonotype. This sequence joins TRBV12-3 or TRBV12-4 and TRBJ1-2; D gene unclear. The CDR3 contains 12 residues. V lost 5 bases and J 7 bases, leaving 11 bases between the germline ends. CDR3 residues: CASSPTERGYTF. The CDR3 region has the DNA TGTGCCAGCAGTCCAACAGAGCGTGGCTACACCTTC.

This clonotype came up a few times. CDR3 bases: TGCGCCAGCAGCGAAAGACAGTCCTATGGCTACACCTTC. It yields the protein CASSERQSYGYTF. The rearrangement joins TRBV10-2 to TRBJ1-2; D perhaps matches TRBD1 (5 bases). This CDR3 spans 13 amino acids. Germline CDR1 WSHSY, CDR2 SAAADI. V was shortened by 6 bases and J by 4 bases, with 12 bases between the two germline ends.

The sample holds many counts of this clonotype. One end of the junction varies from germline; a read error may be responsible. This rearrangement joins TRBV7-8 to TRBJ2-3; no firm D call. Per the germline V gene, CDR1 is SGHVS and CDR2 is FQNEAQ. The CDR3 contains 15 residues. CDR3 sequence: CASSLGTGRTDTQYF. CDR3 nucleotide sequence: TGTGCCAGCAGCTTAGGGACGGGTCGCACGGATACGCAGTATTTT. Filled out from reference TRBV7-8 and TRBJ2-3, the complete variable domain reads GAGVSQSPRYKVAKRGQDVALRCDPISGHVSLFWYQQALGQGPEFLTYFQNEAQLDKSGLPSDRFFAERPEGSVSTLKIQRTQQEDSAVYLCASSLGTGRTDTQYFGPGTRLTVL.

The chain has TRBV2 and TRBJ1-5; D perhaps matches TRBD1 (6 bases). The germline V gene has CDR1 SNHLY and CDR2 FYNNEI. The CDR3 length is 15 residues. Trimming removed 4 bases from V and 5 bases from J, with 15 bases in between. This chain's CDR3 is CASSASGELYQPQHF. The CDR3 DNA reads TGTGCCAGCAGTGCCTCAGGGGAACTTTATCAGCCCCAGCATTTT.

This chain's CDR3 is CATSPSWGTGGYTF. The DNA for the CDR3 is TGTGCCACCAGTCCCTCCTGGGGTACAGGTGGCTACACCTTC. This chain connects TRBV24-1 to TRBJ1-2; D might be TRBD1 (5 bases). In germline, CDR1 is KGHDR, CDR2 SFDVKD. The CDR3 runs to 14 residues. V was pared by 6 bases and J by 7 bases, with 17 bases between.

This clonotype was picked up a small number of times. This chain connects TRBV19 to TRBJ1-5; 7 nucleotides match TRBD1. Germline CDR1 and CDR2: LNHDA and SQIVND (reference sequence). This CDR3 contains 16 residues. J lost 7 bases, V lost 0 bases, and 9 bases had no gene match. The CDR3 bases are TGTGCCAGTAGTATAGACCAGACAGGGTTTAAACAGCCCCAGCATTTT. This gives the protein CASSIDQTGFKQPQHF.